This T cell receptor (beta chain) was captured by sequencing in a study of blood T cell repertoires in COVID-19. Turning to the study itself: COVID-19 samples collected from the United States, Italy and Spain covered acute and convalescent phases. PBMCs, B-cell-depleted T cells, or T cells provided the cDNA or gDNA that made up the material.

The trim removed 3 bases at V and 5 bases at J, leaving 3 bases unmatched. This CDR3 is 14 amino acids long. CDR1 and CDR2 from the germline V gene are KGHSH and LQKENI. Measured with immunoSEQ multiplex PCR; TCRdb has only the in-frame clones, and not every one. The data contain more than 300,000 clones, around four fifths of them singletons. The TCR was taken from a woman between 50 and 59 years old with acute or convalescent COVID-19. The specimen was peripheral blood. The chain joins TRBV18 to TRBJ2-5; 10 bases fit TRBD1. CDR3 protein: CASSPDRGLETQYF. DNA for the CDR3: TGTGCCAGCTCACCGGACAGGGGGTTGGAGACCCAGTACTTC.